Below are 5 T cell receptor beta chains sequenced from a single sample in a study of blood T cell repertoires in COVID-19 (TCRdb year 2020). The protocol used for the library was the immunoSEQ multiplex PCR assay. TCRdb's version of the immuneACCESS table is confined to in-frame rearrangements and falls short of the full clone set. An unresolved V gene accounts for under half of the shortfall where checked; the remainder is of unknown origin. The sample data list some 120,000 clones, and approximately 88% of these were observed just once. The top ten hold approximately 8% of the sample. The source material was peripheral blood. Receptors originate from a man in his fifties with acute or convalescent COVID-19.

This clone has just one count. The chain combines TRBV5-1 with TRBJ1-1; D unclear. Germline V lookup: CDR1 SGHRS, CDR2 YFSETQ. The CDR3 totals 12 residues. V was pared by 5 bases and J by 5 bases, with 10 bases between. The CDR3 region is CASSSVLTEAFF. CDR3 DNA: TGCGCCAGCAGTTCTGTGTTGACTGAAGCTTTCTTT.

This clone was observed a single time. The CDR3 protein is CATSDLNGRGQNTGELFF. DNA of the CDR3: TGTGCCACCAGTGATTTGAACGGCAGGGGCCAAAACACCGGGGAGCTGTTTTTT. The rearrangement joins TRBV24-1 to TRBJ2-2; perhaps TRBD1 as D (6 bases). The CDR3 is made up of 18 amino acids. Germline V gene lookup returns CDR1 KGHDR and CDR2 SFDVKD. V shed 0 bases and J shed 2 bases, with 15 bases lying between them.

V usage is TRBV4-1 and J usage is TRBJ2-1, with 7 bases aligning to TRBD2. V lost 0 bases to trimming and J lost 8 bases; unmatched junction nucleotides: 10. This CDR3 has 16 amino acids. CDR1 and CDR2 (germline): MGHRA, YSYEKL. In nucleotides, the CDR3 is TGCGCCAGCAGCCAAGATGCGGGAGCCATCGGCGATGAGCAGTTCTTC. Translation: CASSQDAGAIGDEQFF.

The rearrangement joins TRBV5-1 to TRBJ2-3; the D gene is possibly TRBD2 (7 bases). Germline V gene lookup returns CDR1 SGHRS and CDR2 YFSETQ. CDR3 length: 16 residues. Trimming left V 2 bases short and J 3 bases short, with 16 bases between. Here the CDR3 DNA reads TGCGCCAGCAGCTTACGGGGGGCGAGTATAACAGATACGCAGTATTTT. It specifies CASSLRGASITDTQYF. The full variable domain, its missing parts supplied by reference TRBV5-1 and TRBJ2-3, is KAGVTQTPRYLIKTRGQQVTLSCSPISGHRSVSWYQQTPGQGLQFLFEYFSETQRNKGNFPGRFSGRQFSNSRSEMNVSTLELGDSALYLCASSLRGASITDTQYFGPGTRLTVL.

This chain links TRBV5-1 with TRBJ2-3; TRBD2 is a possible D gene (6 bases). The CDR3 extends over 13 amino acids. Germline CDR1 SGHRS, CDR2 YFSETQ. The V and J ends lost 7 bases and 2 bases respectively, with 11 bases between them. As DNA, the CDR3 is TGCGCCAGCCGGGCGGGGTACACAGATACGCAGTATTTT. Its protein product is CASRAGYTDTQYF.